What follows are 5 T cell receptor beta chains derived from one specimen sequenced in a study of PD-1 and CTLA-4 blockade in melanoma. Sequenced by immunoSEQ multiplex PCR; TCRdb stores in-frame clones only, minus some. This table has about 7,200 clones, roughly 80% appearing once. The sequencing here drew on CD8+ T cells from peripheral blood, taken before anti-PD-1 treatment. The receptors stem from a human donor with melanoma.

For the CDR3, the DNA is TGTGCCAGCAGCCAAGTATCCGGCAGCAATCAGCCCCAGCATTTT. This codes for CASSQVSGSNQPQHF. The chain joins TRBV4-2 to TRBJ1-5; no firm D call. The CDR3 length is 15 residues. Trimming stripped 1 base from V and 1 base from J, with 8 bases between. Germline lookup yields CDR1 LGHNA and CDR2 YNFKEQ.

The CDR3 nucleotides are TGTGCCAGCAGTGATAAAAGACACATCCTCTATGGCTACACCTTC. Translation: CASSDKRHILYGYTF. The genes are TRBV2 and TRBJ1-2; no firm D call. This CDR3 spans 15 amino acids. Trimming took off 3 bases at V and 4 bases at J, with 15 bases between the two ends. The germline CDR1 and CDR2 sequences are SNHLY and FYNNEI.

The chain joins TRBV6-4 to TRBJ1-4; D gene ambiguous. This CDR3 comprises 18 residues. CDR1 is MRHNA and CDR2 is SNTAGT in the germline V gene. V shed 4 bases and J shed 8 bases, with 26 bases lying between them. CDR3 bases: TGTGCCAGCAGTGTCTTATCATCTCTCCCCACGGGCGGGGAAAAACTGTTTTTT. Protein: CASSVLSSLPTGGEKLFF.

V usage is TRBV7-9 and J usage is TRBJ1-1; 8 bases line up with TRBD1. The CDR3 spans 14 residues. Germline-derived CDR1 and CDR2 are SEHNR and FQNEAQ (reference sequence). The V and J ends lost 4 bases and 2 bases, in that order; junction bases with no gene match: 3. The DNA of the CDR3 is TGTGCCAGCAGCTGGACAGGGCTTAACACTGAAGCTTTCTTT. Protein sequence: CASSWTGLNTEAFF.

The CDR3 protein is CASSEIGAGETQYF. The CDR3 DNA follows: TGTGCCAGCAGTGAAATAGGGGCCGGTGAGACCCAGTACTTC. The chain uses TRBV2 and TRBJ2-5; D is perhaps TRBD1 (5 bases). Germline V CDR1 and CDR2: SNHLY, FYNNEI. The CDR3 loop spans 14 amino acids. The V end lost 2 bases, the J end lost 5 bases, and 12 bases lay between the germline ends.